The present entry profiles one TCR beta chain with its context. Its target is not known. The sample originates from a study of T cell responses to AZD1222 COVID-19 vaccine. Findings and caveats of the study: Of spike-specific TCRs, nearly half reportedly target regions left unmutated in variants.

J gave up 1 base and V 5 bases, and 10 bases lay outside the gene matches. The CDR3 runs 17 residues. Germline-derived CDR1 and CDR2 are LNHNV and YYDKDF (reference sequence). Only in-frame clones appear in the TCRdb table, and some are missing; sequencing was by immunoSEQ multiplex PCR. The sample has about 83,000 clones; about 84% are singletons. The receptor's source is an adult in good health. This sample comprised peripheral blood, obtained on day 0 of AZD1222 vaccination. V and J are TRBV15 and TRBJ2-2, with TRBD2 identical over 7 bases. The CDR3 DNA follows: TGTGCCACCAGCGGGGGGGGACTAACAAAGAACACCGGGGAGCTGTTTTTT. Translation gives CATSGGGLTKNTGELFF.